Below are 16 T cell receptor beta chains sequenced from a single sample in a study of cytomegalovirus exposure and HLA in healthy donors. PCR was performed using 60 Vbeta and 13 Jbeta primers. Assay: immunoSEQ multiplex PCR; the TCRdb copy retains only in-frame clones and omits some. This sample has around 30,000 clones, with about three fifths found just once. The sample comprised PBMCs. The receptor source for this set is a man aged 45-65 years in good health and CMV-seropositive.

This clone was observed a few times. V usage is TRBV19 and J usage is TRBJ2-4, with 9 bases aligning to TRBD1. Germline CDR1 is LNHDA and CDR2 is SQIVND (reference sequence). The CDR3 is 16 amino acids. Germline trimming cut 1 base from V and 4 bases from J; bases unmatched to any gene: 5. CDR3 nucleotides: TGTGCCAGTAGTATAGGGAGGACAGGGGAAAAAAACATTCAGTACTTC. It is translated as CASSIGRTGEKNIQYF.

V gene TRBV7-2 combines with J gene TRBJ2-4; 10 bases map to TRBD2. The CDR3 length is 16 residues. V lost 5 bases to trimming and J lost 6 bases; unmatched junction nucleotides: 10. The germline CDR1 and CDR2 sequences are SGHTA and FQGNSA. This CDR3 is CASSIRERGGRNIQYF. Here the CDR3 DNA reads TGTGCCAGCAGCATAAGGGAGCGGGGGGGCCGAAACATTCAGTACTTC.

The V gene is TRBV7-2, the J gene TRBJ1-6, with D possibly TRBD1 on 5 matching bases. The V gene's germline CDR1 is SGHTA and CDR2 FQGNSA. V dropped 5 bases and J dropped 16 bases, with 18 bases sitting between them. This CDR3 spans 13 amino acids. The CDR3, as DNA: TGTGCCAGCAGCGCCCAGACCCGGGGGGGGCTCCACTTT. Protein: CASSAQTRGGLHF.

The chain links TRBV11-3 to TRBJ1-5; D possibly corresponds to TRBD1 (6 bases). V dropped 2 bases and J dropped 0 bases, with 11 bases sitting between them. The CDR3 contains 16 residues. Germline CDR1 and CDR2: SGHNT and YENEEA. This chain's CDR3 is CASSLHWTDSNQPQHF. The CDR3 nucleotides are TGTGCCAGCAGCTTACATTGGACAGATAGCAATCAGCCCCAGCATTTT.

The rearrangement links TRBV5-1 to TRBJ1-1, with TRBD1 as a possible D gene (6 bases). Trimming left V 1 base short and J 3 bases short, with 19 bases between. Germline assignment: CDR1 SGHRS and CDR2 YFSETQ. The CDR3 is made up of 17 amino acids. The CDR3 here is CASSLFFLRTVYTEAFF. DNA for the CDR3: TGCGCCAGCAGCTTGTTTTTTCTGCGGACAGTTTACACTGAAGCTTTCTTT.

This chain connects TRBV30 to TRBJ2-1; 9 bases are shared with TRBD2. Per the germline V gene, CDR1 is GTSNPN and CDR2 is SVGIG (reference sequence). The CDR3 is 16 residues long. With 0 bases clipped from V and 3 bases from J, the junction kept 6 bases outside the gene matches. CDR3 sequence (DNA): TGTGCCTGGAGTGTAGGTTCGACTAGCGGCTACAATGAGCAGTTCTTC. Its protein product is CAWSVGSTSGYNEQFF.

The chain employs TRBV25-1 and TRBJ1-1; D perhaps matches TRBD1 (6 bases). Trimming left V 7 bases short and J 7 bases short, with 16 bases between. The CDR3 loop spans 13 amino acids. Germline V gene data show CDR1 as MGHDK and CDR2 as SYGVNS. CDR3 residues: CASTEGGAIEAFF. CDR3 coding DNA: TGTGCCAGCACCGAAGGGGGGGCTATTGAAGCTTTCTTT.

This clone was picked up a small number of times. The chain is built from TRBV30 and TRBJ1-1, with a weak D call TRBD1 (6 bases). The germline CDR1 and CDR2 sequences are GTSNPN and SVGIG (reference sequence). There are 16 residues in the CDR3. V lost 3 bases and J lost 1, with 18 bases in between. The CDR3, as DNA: TGTGCCTGGAGGGGCCGCGGGGGGCTAGGGAACACTGAAGCTTTCTTT. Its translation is CAWRGRGGLGNTEAFF. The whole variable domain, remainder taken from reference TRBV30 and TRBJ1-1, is SQTIHQWPATLVQPVGSPLSLECTVEGTSNPNLYWYRQAAGRGLQLLFYSVGIGQISSEVPQNLSASRPQDRQFILSSKKLLLSDSGFYLCAWRGRGGLGNTEAFFGQGTRLTVV.

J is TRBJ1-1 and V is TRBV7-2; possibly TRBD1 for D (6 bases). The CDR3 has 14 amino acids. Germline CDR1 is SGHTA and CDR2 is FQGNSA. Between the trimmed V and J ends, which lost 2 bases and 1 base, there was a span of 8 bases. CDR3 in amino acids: CASSLYRENTEAFF. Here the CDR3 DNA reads TGTGCCAGCAGCTTATACAGGGAGAACACTGAAGCTTTCTTT.

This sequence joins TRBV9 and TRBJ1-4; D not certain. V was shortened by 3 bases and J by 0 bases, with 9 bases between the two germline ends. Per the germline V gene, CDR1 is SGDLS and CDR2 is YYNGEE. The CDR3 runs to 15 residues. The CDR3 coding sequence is TGTGCCAGCAGCGGAACAGCGGCAACTAATGAAAAACTGTTTTTT. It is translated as CASSGTAATNEKLFF.

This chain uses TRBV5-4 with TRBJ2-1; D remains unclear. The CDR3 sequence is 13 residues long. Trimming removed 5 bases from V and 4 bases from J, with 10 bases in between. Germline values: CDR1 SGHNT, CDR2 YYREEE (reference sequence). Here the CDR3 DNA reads TGTGCCAGCAGTGATCGGTGGTACAATGAGCAGTTCTTC. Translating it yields CASSDRWYNEQFF.

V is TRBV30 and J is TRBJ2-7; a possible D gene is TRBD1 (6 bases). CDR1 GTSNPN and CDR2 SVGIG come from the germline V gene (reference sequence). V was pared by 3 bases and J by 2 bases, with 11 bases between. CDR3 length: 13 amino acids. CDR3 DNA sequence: TGTGCCTGGAGACAGGGTCTTGCCTACGAGCAGTACTTC. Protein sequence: CAWRQGLAYEQYF.

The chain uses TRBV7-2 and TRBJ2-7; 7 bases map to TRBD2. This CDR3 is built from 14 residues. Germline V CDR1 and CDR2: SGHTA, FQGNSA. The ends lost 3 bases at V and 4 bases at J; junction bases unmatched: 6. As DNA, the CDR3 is TGTGCCAGCAGCTTCCGGACTAGGTGGTACGAGCAGTACTTC. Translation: CASSFRTRWYEQYF.

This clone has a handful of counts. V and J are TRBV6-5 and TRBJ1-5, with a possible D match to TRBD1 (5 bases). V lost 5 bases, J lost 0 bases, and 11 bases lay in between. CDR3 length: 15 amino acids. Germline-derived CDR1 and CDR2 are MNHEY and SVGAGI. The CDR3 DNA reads TGTGCCAGCAGTCGAACAGGATATAGCAATCAGCCCCAGCATTTT. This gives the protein CASSRTGYSNQPQHF.

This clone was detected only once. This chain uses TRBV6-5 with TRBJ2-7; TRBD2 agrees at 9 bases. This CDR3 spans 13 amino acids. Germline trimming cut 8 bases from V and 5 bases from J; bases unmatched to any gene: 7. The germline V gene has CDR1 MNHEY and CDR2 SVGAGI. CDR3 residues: CASHRLAGNEQYF. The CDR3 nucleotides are TGTGCCAGCCATCGGCTAGCGGGGAACGAGCAGTACTTC.

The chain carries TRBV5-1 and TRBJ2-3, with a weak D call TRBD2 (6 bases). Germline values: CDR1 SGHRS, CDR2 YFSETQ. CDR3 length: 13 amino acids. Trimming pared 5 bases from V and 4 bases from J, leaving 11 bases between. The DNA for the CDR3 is TGCGCCAGCAGTCGTGGGGAGGCAGATACGCAGTATTTT. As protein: CASSRGEADTQYF.